This TCR beta chain was recorded in a study of cytomegalovirus exposure and HLA in healthy donors. Findings and caveats of the study: Productive status was seen about 87% or about 30% of the time for most TCR beta V segments in an earlier analysis. Under in vitro conditions, three CMV-associated chains were confirmed as specific for CMV antigens. The authors enumerated around 150 TCR beta chains as linked to cytomegalovirus. As a later analysis revealed, most CMV-associated TCR beta chains appeared HLA-restricted.

Vbeta (60) and Jbeta (13) primers were used in the PCR. Profiling relied on immunoSEQ multiplex PCR, and the TCRdb table lists in-frame clones only, not all of them. There are about 150,000 clones in the sample, with about 1.6% held by the top ten. Concerning this clone: Its cognate antigen is unknown.

Germline lookup yields CDR1 LGHNA and CDR2 YSLEER. Between the trimmed V and J ends, which lost 0 bases and 8 bases, there was a span of 16 bases. The CDR3 runs to 16 residues. The specimen was PBMCs. The J gene is TRBJ1-4, the V gene TRBV4-3; D is possibly TRBD1 (6 bases). The TCR sequence derives from a woman between 45 and 60 years old in good health and CMV-seronegative. The CDR3 here is CASSQDGNREGEKLFF. The CDR3 bases are TGCGCCAGCAGCCAAGATGGGAACAGGGAGGGGGAAAAACTGTTTTTT.